This TCR beta chain originates from a study of OX40 agonist ivuxolimab in advanced cancers. About the study: A mean age of roughly 60 years, range about 20 to 79, was recorded, and 70% to 85% were male.

Libraries were prepared by immunoSEQ multiplex PCR; TCRdb keeps only in-frame clonotypes and omits some of them. The data show about 27,000 clones, over 75% seen once. V was clipped by 0 bases and J by 1 base, with 10 bases between them. The CDR3 extends over 16 amino acids. CDR1 and CDR2 (germline): SGDLS, YYNGEE. General study points: At 0.1 to 3.0 mg/kg, CD4+ and CD8+ blood T cells expanded clonally by week 6.

Exclusion applied to patients with autoimmune disease history or systemic immunosuppression. Turning to this clone: Its antigen is unidentified.

This TCR was recovered from an adult with an advanced solid tumor such as melanoma, head and neck, liver or kidney cancer. This chain connects TRBV9 to TRBJ2-2, with TRBD2 as a possible D gene (5 bases). Sequencing was performed on CD4+ or CD8+ T cells sorted from blood, taken in a trial of the OX40 agonist ivuxolimab. The CDR3 loop reads CASSVGRRVNTGELFF. CDR3 sequence (DNA): TGTGCCAGCAGCGTAGGCAGGCGGGTGAACACCGGGGAGCTGTTTTTT.